A single count supports the clone carrying this TCR beta chain. The source of the sample is a study of T cell responses to AZD1222 COVID-19 vaccine. Clones were read by immunoSEQ multiplex PCR, and TCRdb kept only the in-frame ones, dropping some. The sample holds about 130,000 clones, about nine tenths seen once. The CDR3 totals 14 residues. The J segment lost 10 bases and the V segment lost 0 bases, leaving 8 bases of the junction unmatched. Per the germline V gene, CDR1 is MNHEY and CDR2 is SVGAGI. J is TRBJ1-2 and V is TRBV6-5; 7 bases are a match to TRBD1. The specimen comprised peripheral blood, sampled 28 days after the second AZD1222 dose. This TCR came from an adult who received the AZD1222 COVID-19 vaccine. As DNA, the CDR3 is TGTGCCAGCAGTTACTCCACAGGGGTTGGGGACTACACCTTC. Translated, it gives CASSYSTGVGDYTF.